This T cell receptor beta chain originates from a study of response to subunit inactivated influenza vaccine. Overall study findings and caveats: It was the authors' suggestion that each seasonal influenza vaccination recruits few new T cells.

This clonotype was seen repeatedly, ten times or more. Its target is unknown. The CDR3 spans 14 residues. Between the trimmed V and J ends, which lost 1 base and 1 base, there was a span of 10 bases. Germline CDR1 is DFQATT and CDR2 is SNEGSKA (reference sequence). TCRdb called the RT-PCR reads again in MiXCR, with one record for every CDR3 protein. The sample lists about 310,000 distinct CDR3 sequences; 20% to 25% were seen once. The sequences come from PBMCs from blood, collected less than 22 months after vaccination. V is TRBV20-1 and J is TRBJ1-2; D remains ambiguous. The TCR sequence derives from a man in his fifties or sixties who received an inactivated influenza vaccine. The CDR3 spells CSARVERDNYGYTF. The CDR3, as DNA: TGCAGTGCTAGAGTAGAGAGAGATAACTATGGCTACACCTTC.